This TCR beta chain comes out of a study of blood T cells in healthy people across ages. Notes on the study in general: Among long-lived donors, naive CD4+ cells were more numerous and diversity higher than in aged donors.

Through a sample-barcoded 5' primer and a J-beta primer mix, a second PCR was run for about 6 to 11 cycles. TCRdb re-analysed the 5' RACE reads in MiXCR, keeping a single row per CDR3 protein. The data show fewer than 2,000,000 distinct CDR3 sequences, approximately 40% seen once. Concerning this clonotype: No antigen is known for it.

Germline loops: CDR1 SGHTA, CDR2 FQGNSA. The V gene lost 1 base and the J gene lost 4 bases, with 12 bases spanning the gap. This CDR3 region has 15 residues. Sequencing was done on a sample of blood. The clonotype originates from a human donor in good health. The chain joins TRBV7-2 to TRBJ2-3; D unresolved. The CDR3 loop is CASSLVWDSADTQYF. As DNA, the CDR3 is TGTGCCAGCAGCTTAGTATGGGATTCGGCAGATACGCAGTATTTT.